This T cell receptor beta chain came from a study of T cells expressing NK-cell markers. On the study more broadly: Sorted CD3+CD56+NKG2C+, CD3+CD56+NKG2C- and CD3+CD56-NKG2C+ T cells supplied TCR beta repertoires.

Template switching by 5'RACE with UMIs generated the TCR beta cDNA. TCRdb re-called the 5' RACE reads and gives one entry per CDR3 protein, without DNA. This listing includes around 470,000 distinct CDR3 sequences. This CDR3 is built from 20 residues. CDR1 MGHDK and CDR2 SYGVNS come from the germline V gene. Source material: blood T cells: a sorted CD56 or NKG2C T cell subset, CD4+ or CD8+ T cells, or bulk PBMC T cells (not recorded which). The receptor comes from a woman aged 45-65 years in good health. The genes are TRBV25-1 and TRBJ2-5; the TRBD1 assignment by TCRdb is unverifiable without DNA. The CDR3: CASSRGVSGSLRTAQETQYF.